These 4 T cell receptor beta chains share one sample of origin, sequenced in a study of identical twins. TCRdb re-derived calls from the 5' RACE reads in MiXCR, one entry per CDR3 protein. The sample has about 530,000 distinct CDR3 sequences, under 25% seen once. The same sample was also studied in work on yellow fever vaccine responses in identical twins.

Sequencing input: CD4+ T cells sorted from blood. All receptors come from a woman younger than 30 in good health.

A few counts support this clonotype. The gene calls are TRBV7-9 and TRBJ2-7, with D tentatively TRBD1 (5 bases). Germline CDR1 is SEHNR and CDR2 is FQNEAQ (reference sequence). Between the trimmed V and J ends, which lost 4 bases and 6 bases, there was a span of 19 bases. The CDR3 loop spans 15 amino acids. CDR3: CASSSQSVRVSEQYV. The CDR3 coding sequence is TGTGCCAGCAGCTCTCAGAGTGTCAGGGTCTCCGAGCAGTACGTC.

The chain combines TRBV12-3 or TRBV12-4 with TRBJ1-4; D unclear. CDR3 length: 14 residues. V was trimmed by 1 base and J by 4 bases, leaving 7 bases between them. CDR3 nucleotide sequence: TGTGCCAGCAGTTTAGGGGCGCTTAATGAAAAACTGTTTTTT. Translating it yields CASSLGALNEKLFF.

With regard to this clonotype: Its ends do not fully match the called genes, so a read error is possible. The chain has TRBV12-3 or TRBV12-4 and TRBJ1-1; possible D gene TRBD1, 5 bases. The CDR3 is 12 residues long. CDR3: CASSPALWGRRF. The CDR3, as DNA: TGTGCCAGCAGCCCCGCACTTTGGGGCCGTCGATTT.

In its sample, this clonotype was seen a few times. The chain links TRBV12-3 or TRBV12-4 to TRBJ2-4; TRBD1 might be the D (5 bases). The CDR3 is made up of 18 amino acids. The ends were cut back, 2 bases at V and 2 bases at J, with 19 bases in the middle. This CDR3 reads CASSLYFLRGAPKNIQYF. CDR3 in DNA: TGTGCCAGCAGTTTATACTTCTTACGTGGGGCCCCCAAAAACATTCAGTACTTC.